This T cell receptor (beta chain) was identified during a study of breast tumors, draining lymph nodes, adjacent tissues. Notes on the study in general: Compared with lymph nodes, tumors were less diverse; compared with nontumor tissue, more.

Comment on this clonotype: The antigen remains undetermined.

The germline V and J ends were trimmed by 4 bases and 0 bases, with 19 bases remaining between them. The CDR3 totals 18 residues. Looked up from germline, CDR1 is SGHTA and CDR2 is FQGNSA. Samples came from axillary lymph nodes draining the breast cancer. Via MiXCR, TCRdb re-called the multiplex PCR reads, giving one row per CDR3 protein. The table lists fewer than 90,000 distinct CDR3 sequences, approximately 29% of them singletons. This sequence was found in a female donor with breast cancer. Some clones in this sample may be carry-over from other donors' samples. The V gene is TRBV7-2, the J gene TRBJ1-3, with a tentative D call TRBD1 (6 bases). The sample taken for sequencing was axillary lymph node tissue. CDR3 DNA: TGTGCCAGCAGCTACAGTGCACAGGGACTAAACTCTGGAAACACCATATATTTT. It codes for CASSYSAQGLNSGNTIYF.